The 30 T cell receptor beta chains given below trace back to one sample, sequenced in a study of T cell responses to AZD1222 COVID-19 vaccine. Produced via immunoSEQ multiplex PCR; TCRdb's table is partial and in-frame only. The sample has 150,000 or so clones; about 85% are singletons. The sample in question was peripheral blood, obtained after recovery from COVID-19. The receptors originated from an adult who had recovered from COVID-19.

The CDR3 DNA reads as TGTGCCAGCAGCGTAACTAGCGGAAACACCGGGGAGCTGTTTTTT. Its protein is CASSVTSGNTGELFF. The genes are TRBV9 and TRBJ2-2; 8 positions agree with TRBD2. V trimming: 1 base; J trimming: 2 bases; junction bases outside the gene matches: 1. The germline gives CDR1 SGDLS, CDR2 YYNGEE. CDR3 size: 15 residues.

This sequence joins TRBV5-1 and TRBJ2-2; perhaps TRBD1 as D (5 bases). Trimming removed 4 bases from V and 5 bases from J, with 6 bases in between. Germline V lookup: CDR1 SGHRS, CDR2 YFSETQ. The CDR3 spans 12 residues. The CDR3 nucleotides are TGCGCCAGCAGCCAGGGTACCGGGGAGCTGTTTTTT. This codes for CASSQGTGELFF.

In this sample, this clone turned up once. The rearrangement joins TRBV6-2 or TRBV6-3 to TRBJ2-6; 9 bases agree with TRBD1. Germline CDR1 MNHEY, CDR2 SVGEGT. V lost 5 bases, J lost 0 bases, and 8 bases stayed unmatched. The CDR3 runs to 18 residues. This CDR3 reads CASSKGTGSASGANVLTF. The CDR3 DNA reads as TGTGCCAGCAGTAAAGGGACAGGGAGCGCCTCTGGGGCCAACGTCCTGACTTTC.

CDR3 bases: TGTGCCAGCAGCTTAGCTGTCCACACTGAAGCTTTCTTT. It codes for CASSLAVHTEAFF. The gene calls are TRBV7-7 and TRBJ1-1; D is ambiguous. Germline loops: CDR1 SSHAT, CDR2 FNYEAQ (reference sequence). The ends were cut back, 0 bases at V and 3 bases at J, with 5 bases in the middle. CDR3 size: 13 residues. The variable domain in full, with the rest retrieved from reference TRBV7-7 and TRBJ1-1, is GAGVSQSPRYKVTKRGQDVTLRCDPISSHATLYWYQQALGQGPEFLTYFNYEAQPDKSGLPSDRFSAERPEGSISTLTIQRTEQRDSAMYRCASSLAVHTEAFFGQGTRLTVV.

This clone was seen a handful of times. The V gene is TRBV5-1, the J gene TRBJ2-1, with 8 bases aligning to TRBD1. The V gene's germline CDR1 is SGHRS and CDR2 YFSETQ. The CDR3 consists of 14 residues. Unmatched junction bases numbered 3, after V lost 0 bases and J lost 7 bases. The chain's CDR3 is CASSLGQGANEQFF. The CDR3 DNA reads TGCGCCAGCAGCTTGGGGCAGGGGGCAAATGAGCAGTTCTTC. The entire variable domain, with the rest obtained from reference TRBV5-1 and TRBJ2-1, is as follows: KAGVTQTPRYLIKTRGQQVTLSCSPISGHRSVSWYQQTPGQGLQFLFEYFSETQRNKGNFPGRFSGRQFSNSRSEMNVSTLELGDSALYLCASSLGQGANEQFFGPGTRLTVL.

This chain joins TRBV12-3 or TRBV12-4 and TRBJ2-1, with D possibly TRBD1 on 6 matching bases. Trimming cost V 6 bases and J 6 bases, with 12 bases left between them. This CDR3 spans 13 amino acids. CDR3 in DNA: TGTGCCAGCAGCCCGACAGGCCCCAATGAGCAGTTCTTC. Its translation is CASSPTGPNEQFF.

CDR3 coding DNA: TGTGCCAGCTCACCGGTACTAGGACAGCACACCGGGGAGCTGTTTTTT. It translates to CASSPVLGQHTGELFF. The chain is built from TRBV18 and TRBJ2-2; the D gene is possibly TRBD1 (6 bases). CDR3 length: 16 amino acids. Germline CDR1 and CDR2: KGHSH and LQKENI. Trimming took 3 bases from V and 3 from J, leaving 14 bases between them.

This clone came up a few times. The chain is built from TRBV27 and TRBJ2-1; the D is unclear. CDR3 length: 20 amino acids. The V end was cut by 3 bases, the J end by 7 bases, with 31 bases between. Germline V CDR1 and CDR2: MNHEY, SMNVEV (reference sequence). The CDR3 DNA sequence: TGTGCCAGCAGTTTTCTAGGTTGGGCAGGAGCCCACGTGTTGGAAAATGAGCAGTTCTTC. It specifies CASSFLGWAGAHVLENEQFF.

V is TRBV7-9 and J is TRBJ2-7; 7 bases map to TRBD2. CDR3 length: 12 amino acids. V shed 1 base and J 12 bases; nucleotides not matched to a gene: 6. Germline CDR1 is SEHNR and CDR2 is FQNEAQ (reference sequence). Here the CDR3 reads CASSLEYGEGYF. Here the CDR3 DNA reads TGTGCCAGCAGCTTAGAATACGGGGAGGGGTACTTC.

The CDR3 here is CASRAGRDSKETQYF. As DNA, the CDR3 is TGTGCCAGCAGGGCCGGAAGGGACAGCAAAGAGACCCAGTACTTC. This rearrangement joins TRBV5-8 to TRBJ2-5, with TRBD1 matching 7 bases. The junction had 10 bases not matched to a gene; V was cut back by 5 bases and J by 3 bases. The CDR3 sequence is 15 residues long. Germline V lookup: CDR1 SGHTS, CDR2 YDEGEE.

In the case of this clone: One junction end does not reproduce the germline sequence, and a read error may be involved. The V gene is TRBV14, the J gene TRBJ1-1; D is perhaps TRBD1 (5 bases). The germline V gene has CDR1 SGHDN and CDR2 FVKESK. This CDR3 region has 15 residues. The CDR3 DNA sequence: TGTGCTAGCAGCCAAGGAACAGGTTTAAACACTGAAGCTTTCTTT. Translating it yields CASSQGTGLNTEAFF.

This chain's CDR3 is CSVGRGTGSDTQYF. In DNA, the CDR3 is TGCAGCGTTGGGCGGGGGACGGGGTCAGATACGCAGTATTTT. The chain is built from TRBV29-1 and TRBJ2-3; 7 bases line up with TRBD2. V was pared by 4 bases and J by 4 bases, with 8 bases of the junction left unmatched. CDR1 is SQVTM, CDR2 ANQGSEA, per germline. This CDR3 contains 14 residues.

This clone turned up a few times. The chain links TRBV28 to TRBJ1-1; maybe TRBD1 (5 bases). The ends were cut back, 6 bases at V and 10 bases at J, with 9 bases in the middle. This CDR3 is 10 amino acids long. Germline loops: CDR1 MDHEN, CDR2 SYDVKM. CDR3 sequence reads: CASSRRGAFF. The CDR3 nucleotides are TGTGCCAGCAGCAGGAGGGGAGCTTTCTTT. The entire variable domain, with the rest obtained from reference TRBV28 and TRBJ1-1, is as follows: DVKVTQSSRYLVKRTGEKVFLECVQDMDHENMFWYRQDPGLGLRLIYFSYDVKMKEKGDIPEGYSVSREKKERFSLILESASTNQTSMYLCASSRRGAFFGQGTRLTVV.

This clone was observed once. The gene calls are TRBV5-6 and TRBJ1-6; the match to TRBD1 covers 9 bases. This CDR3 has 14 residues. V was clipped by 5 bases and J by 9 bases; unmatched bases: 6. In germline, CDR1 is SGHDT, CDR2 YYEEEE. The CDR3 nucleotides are TGTGCCAGCAGGCGGGACAGGGACGGTTCACCCCTCCACTTT. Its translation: CASRRDRDGSPLHF.

CDR3 nucleotide sequence: TGTGCCAGCAGCACGGACGGATACAATCAGCCCCAGCATTTT. It is translated as CASSTDGYNQPQHF. The chain links TRBV6-5 to TRBJ1-5; D is uncertain. The V gene lost 6 bases and the J gene lost 3 bases, with 12 bases spanning the gap. Looked up from germline, CDR1 is MNHEY and CDR2 is SVGAGI. The CDR3 contains 14 residues.

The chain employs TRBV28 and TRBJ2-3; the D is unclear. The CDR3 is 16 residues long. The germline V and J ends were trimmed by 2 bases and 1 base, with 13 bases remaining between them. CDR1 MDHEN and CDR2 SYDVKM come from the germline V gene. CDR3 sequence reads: CASSLPLVGRTDTQYF. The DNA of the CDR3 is TGTGCCAGCAGTTTACCCCTCGTAGGGCGCACAGATACGCAGTATTTT. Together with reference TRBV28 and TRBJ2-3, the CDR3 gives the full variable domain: DVKVTQSSRYLVKRTGEKVFLECVQDMDHENMFWYRQDPGLGLRLIYFSYDVKMKEKGDIPEGYSVSREKKERFSLILESASTNQTSMYLCASSLPLVGRTDTQYFGPGTRLTVL.

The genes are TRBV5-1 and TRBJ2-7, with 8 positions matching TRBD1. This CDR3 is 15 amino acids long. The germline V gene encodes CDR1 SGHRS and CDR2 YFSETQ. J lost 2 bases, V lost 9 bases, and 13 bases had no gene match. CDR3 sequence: CATQKATGVAYEQYF. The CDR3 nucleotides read TGCGCCACCCAAAAGGCGACAGGGGTTGCCTACGAGCAGTACTTC. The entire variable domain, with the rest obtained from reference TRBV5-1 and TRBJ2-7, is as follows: KAGVTQTPRYLIKTRGQQVTLSCSPISGHRSVSWYQQTPGQGLQFLFEYFSETQRNKGNFPGRFSGRQFSNSRSEMNVSTLELGDSALYLCATQKATGVAYEQYFGPGTRLTVT.

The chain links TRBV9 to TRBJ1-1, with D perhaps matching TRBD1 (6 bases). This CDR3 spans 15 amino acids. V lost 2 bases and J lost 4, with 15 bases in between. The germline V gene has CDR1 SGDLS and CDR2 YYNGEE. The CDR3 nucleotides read TGTGCCAGCAGCGTGGTGGACAGCTCGTTCACTGAAGCTTTCTTT. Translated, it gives CASSVVDSSFTEAFF.

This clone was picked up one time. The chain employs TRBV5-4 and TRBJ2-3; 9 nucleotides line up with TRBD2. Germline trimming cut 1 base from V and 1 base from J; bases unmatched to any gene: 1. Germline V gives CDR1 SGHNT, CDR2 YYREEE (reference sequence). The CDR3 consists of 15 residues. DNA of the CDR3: TGTGCCAGCAGCTTGTCTAGCGGGGGCACAGATACGCAGTATTTT. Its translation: CASSLSSGGTDTQYF.

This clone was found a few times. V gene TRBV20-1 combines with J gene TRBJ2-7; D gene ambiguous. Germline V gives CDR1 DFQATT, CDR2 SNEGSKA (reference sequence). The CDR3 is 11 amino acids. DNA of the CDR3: TGCAGCTTCCGGCACGGCTACGAGCAGTACTTC. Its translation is CSFRHGYEQYF.

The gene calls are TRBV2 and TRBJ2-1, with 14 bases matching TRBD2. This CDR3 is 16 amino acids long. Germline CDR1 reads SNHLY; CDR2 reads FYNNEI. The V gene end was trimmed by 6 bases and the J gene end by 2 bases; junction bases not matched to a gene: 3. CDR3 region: CASRGLAGAPYNEQFF. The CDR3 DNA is TGTGCCAGCAGGGGACTAGCGGGAGCCCCCTACAATGAGCAGTTCTTC.

For the CDR3, the DNA is TGCGCCAGCAGCCCGTGGTTTGGGGCCGCGGCTAACACCGGGGAGCTGTTTTTT. Amino acids: CASSPWFGAAANTGELFF. This chain links TRBV5-1 with TRBJ2-2, with a weak D call TRBD1 (5 bases). Germline V gene lookup returns CDR1 SGHRS and CDR2 YFSETQ. Trimming shortened V by 4 bases and J by 2 bases, and 21 bases separated the two germline ends. The CDR3 runs 18 residues.

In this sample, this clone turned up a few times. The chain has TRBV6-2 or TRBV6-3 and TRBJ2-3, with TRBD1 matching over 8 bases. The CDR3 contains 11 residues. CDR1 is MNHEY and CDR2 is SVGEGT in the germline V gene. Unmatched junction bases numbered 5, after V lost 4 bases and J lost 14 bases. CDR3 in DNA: TGTGCCAGCAGTTCGGACAGGGTGCGGTATTTT. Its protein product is CASSSDRVRYF.

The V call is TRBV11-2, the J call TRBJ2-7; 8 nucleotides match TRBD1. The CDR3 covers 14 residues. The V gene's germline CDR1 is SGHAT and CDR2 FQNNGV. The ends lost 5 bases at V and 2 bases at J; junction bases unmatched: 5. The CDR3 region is CASSIPGQAYEQYF. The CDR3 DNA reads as TGTGCCAGCAGCATACCGGGACAGGCCTACGAGCAGTACTTC.

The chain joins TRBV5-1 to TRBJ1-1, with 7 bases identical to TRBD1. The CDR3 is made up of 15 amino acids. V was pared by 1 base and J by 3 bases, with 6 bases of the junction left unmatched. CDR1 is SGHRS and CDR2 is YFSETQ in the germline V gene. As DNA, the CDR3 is TGCGCCAGCAGCTTGTTGGGTGACAGGGACACTGAAGCTTTCTTT. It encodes CASSLLGDRDTEAFF.

CDR3 loop: CASSPGQPNSGNTIYF. The CDR3, as DNA: TGTGCCAGCTCACCGGGACAGCCTAACTCTGGAAACACCATATATTTT. This sequence joins TRBV18 and TRBJ1-3; 7 bases fit TRBD1. The CDR3 consists of 16 residues. Germline assignment: CDR1 KGHSH and CDR2 LQKENI. V lost 3 bases to trimming and J lost 0 bases; unmatched junction nucleotides: 5.

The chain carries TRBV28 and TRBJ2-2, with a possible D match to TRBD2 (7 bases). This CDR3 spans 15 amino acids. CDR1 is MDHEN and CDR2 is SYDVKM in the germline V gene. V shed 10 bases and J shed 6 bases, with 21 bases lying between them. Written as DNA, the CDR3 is TGTGCCACCGGGGAGGGGGAAGCCGATTCCGGGGAGCTGTTTTTT. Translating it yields CATGEGEADSGELFF.

The CDR3 here is CASSLGGTASQTEAFF. CDR3 bases: TGTGCCAGCAGCTTGGGCGGGACAGCAAGTCAGACTGAAGCTTTCTTT. This chain uses TRBV5-4 with TRBJ1-1, with 7 bases that match TRBD1. The CDR3 runs to 16 residues. Germline CDR1 SGHNT, CDR2 YYREEE (reference sequence). With V trimmed by 0 bases and J by 5 bases, 10 bases remained unmatched.

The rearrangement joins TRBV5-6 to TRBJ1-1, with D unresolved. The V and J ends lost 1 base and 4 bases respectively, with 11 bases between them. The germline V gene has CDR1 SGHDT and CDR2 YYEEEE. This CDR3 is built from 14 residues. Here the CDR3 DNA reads TGTGCCAGCAGCTTGAAAAGGGTATTCACTGAAGCTTTCTTT. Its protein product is CASSLKRVFTEAFF.

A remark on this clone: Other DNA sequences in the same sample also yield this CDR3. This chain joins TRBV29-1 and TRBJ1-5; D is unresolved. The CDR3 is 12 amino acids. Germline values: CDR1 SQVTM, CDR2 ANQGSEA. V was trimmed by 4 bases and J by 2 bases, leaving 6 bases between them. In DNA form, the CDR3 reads TGCAGCGTTGGGTCGCGCAATCAGCCCCAGCATTTT. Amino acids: CSVGSRNQPQHF.